The 16 T cell receptor beta chains below come from one sample, sequenced in a study of CD8 T cells in ankylosing spondylitis. The antigens these receptors bind are not known. Study outcomes and limitations: A TCR beta motif of several highly homologous variants seemed to mark ankylosing spondylitis blood.

TCRdb itself ran the 5' RACE reads through MiXCR, one entry per CDR3 protein. The sample lists 220,000 or so distinct CDR3 sequences; 15% to 20% were seen once. The material sequenced was blood, either unsorted or a sorted T cell fraction (not recorded which). The receptors stem from a male donor with ankylosing spondylitis.

Only a few counts were recorded for this clonotype. The V call is TRBV12-3 or TRBV12-4, the J call TRBJ1-2, with 7 bases aligning to TRBD1. This CDR3 has 15 amino acids. The V segment lost 5 bases and the J segment 6 bases; nucleotides outside the gene matches: 12. For the CDR3, the DNA is TGTGCCAGCAGTGGCACAGGGGCCGCGTTGGATGGCTACACCTTC. It translates to CASSGTGAALDGYTF.

The chain is built from TRBV4-1 and TRBJ1-2; 10 bases fit TRBD1. Germline values: CDR1 MGHRA, CDR2 YSYEKL. V lost 1 base and J lost 5; bases outside the gene matches: 7. This CDR3 is 16 amino acids long. The CDR3 reads CASSQVDRGMGYGYTF. The CDR3 bases are TGCGCCAGCAGCCAAGTGGACAGGGGGATGGGTTATGGCTACACCTTC.

This clonotype was detected only a few times. The chain uses TRBV27 and TRBJ1-2; TRBD1 matches at 8 bases. CDR1 is MNHEY, CDR2 SMNVEV, per germline (reference sequence). CDR3 length equals 14 residues. V dropped 3 bases and J dropped 3; count of bases not matched to a gene: 3. The CDR3 DNA reads TGTGCCAGCAGTTTCGCAGGGGGCTACTATGGCTACACCTTC. Translated, it gives CASSFAGGYYGYTF.

This clonotype was counted a few times. The chain uses TRBV4-1 and TRBJ2-7, with 10 positions matching TRBD2. CDR1 MGHRA and CDR2 YSYEKL come from the germline V gene. This CDR3 comprises 15 residues. After removal of 0 bases from V and 6 bases from J, the junction contained 5 bases not matched to a gene. This CDR3 reads CASSQDPGLAVEQYF. CDR3 nucleotide sequence: TGCGCCAGCAGCCAAGATCCCGGACTAGCGGTCGAGCAGTACTTC.

This chain uses TRBV11-2 with TRBJ1-1; D not certain. With 5 bases removed from V and 5 bases from J, the gap between germline ends came to 9 bases. The germline V gene encodes CDR1 SGHAT and CDR2 FQNNGV. The length of the CDR3 is 12 residues. CDR3 sequence: CASSPPLTEAFF. In DNA, the CDR3 is TGTGCCAGCAGCCCCCCCCTAACTGAAGCTTTCTTT.

The chain has TRBV29-1 and TRBJ1-2; D unclear. The CDR3 covers 13 residues. The germline V gene has CDR1 SQVTM and CDR2 ANQGSEA. The ends were cut back, 4 bases at V and 4 bases at J, with 13 bases in the middle. The CDR3, as DNA: TGCAGCGTTGTTAAGCGACTCCCCTATGGCTACACCTTC. This sequence encodes CSVVKRLPYGYTF.

The CDR3 spells CASSLGRPGGFDNEQFF. CDR3 DNA sequence: TGCGCCAGCAGCTTGGGCCGACCAGGGGGCTTTGACAATGAGCAGTTCTTC. The V call is TRBV5-1, the J call TRBJ2-1; TRBD1 matches 8 bases. The CDR3 length is 17 residues. Trimming took 0 bases from V and 5 from J; bases not matched to a gene: 10. Germline CDR1 reads SGHRS; CDR2 reads YFSETQ.

This clonotype was recorded many times. The genes are TRBV12-3 or TRBV12-4 and TRBJ1-2; 10 nucleotides line up with TRBD1. The CDR3 contains 15 residues. V shed 5 bases and J 3 bases; nucleotides not matched to a gene: 6. CDR3 loop: CASSPDRGRDYGYTF. CDR3 coding DNA: TGTGCCAGCAGTCCCGACAGGGGGCGAGACTATGGCTACACCTTC.

The rearrangement joins TRBV20-1 to TRBJ2-1; the match to TRBD2 covers 9 bases. V was pared by 0 bases and J by 2 bases, with 5 bases of the junction left unmatched. CDR1 and CDR2 (germline): DFQATT, SNEGSKA (reference sequence). The CDR3 contains 16 residues. CDR3 region: CSARDLAGETYNEQFF. The CDR3 region has the DNA TGCAGTGCTAGAGATTTAGCGGGAGAAACCTACAATGAGCAGTTCTTC.

The V call is TRBV28, the J call TRBJ2-3; 14 bases agree with TRBD2. This CDR3 has 18 amino acids. Germline-derived CDR1 and CDR2 are MDHEN and SYDVKM. The trim removed 3 bases at V and 0 bases at J, leaving 5 bases unmatched. CDR3 nucleotides: TGTGCCAGCAGTTTGACTAGCGGGGGGGCGAGAAGCACAGATACGCAGTATTTT. This sequence encodes CASSLTSGGARSTDTQYF.

The chain combines TRBV6-1 with TRBJ2-1; D not resolved. Trimming removed 9 bases from V and 0 bases from J, with 12 bases in between. Germline lookup yields CDR1 MNHNS and CDR2 SASEGT. The CDR3 length is 14 residues. The CDR3 sequence is CARLHGFSYNEQFF. CDR3 in DNA: TGTGCCAGACTGCACGGTTTCTCCTACAATGAGCAGTTCTTC.

The chain uses TRBV10-2 and TRBJ2-3, with 8 bases lining up with TRBD2. From germline, CDR1 is WSHSY and CDR2 SAAADI. V shed 1 base, J shed 4 bases, and the junction held 4 bases outside the gene matches. This CDR3 comprises 15 residues. The CDR3 coding sequence is TGCGCCAGCAGTGAGTGGGAGCGGGGGTCAGATACGCAGTATTTT. Its translation: CASSEWERGSDTQYF.

V gene TRBV12-3 or TRBV12-4 combines with J gene TRBJ2-3, with TRBD2 matching over 11 bases. Germline trimming cut 5 bases from V and 2 bases from J; bases unmatched to any gene: 6. The CDR3 is made up of 16 amino acids. CDR3 nucleotides: TGTGCCAGCAGTCAACATAGCGGGGGGGCCACAGATACGCAGTATTTT. As protein: CASSQHSGGATDTQYF.

The chain links TRBV20-1 to TRBJ2-7; D is tentatively TRBD1 or TRBD2 (5 bases each). Germline V gives CDR1 DFQATT, CDR2 SNEGSKA (reference sequence). The CDR3 spans 13 residues. The germline V and J ends were trimmed by 6 bases and 2 bases, with 14 bases remaining between them. CDR3 amino acids: CSALRDHTYEQYF. DNA for the CDR3: TGCAGTGCCCTCCGGGACCATACCTACGAGCAGTACTTC.

This clonotype was seen more than once but under ten times. This rearrangement joins TRBV20-1 to TRBJ2-1, with 7 bases matching TRBD2. The length of the CDR3 is 15 residues. J was trimmed by 0 bases and V by 3 bases; bases with no gene match: 5. Germline CDR1 is DFQATT and CDR2 is SNEGSKA (reference sequence). CDR3 loop: CSASVSGASYNEQFF. DNA for the CDR3: TGCAGTGCTAGCGTGAGCGGGGCCTCCTACAATGAGCAGTTCTTC.

This chain uses TRBV7-9 with TRBJ1-1; TRBD1 is a possible D gene (6 bases). The CDR3 is made up of 13 amino acids. Between the trimmed V and J ends, which lost 5 bases and 4 bases, there was a span of 11 bases. Germline V gene data show CDR1 as SEHNR and CDR2 as FQNEAQ (reference sequence). Here the CDR3 DNA reads TGTGCCAGCAGCCCCCCGGGGGCCACTGAAGCTTTCTTT. It yields the protein CASSPPGATEAFF.